These T cell receptor beta chains were read from a single sample in a study of T cell responses to AZD1222 COVID-19 vaccine. Data came from immunoSEQ multiplex PCR; TCRdb stores just in-frame clones and leaves some out. The table includes fewer than 150,000 clones, 93% detected once. The sample in question was peripheral blood, obtained on day 0 of AZD1222 vaccination. The source is an adult in good health. Each CDR3 is given with its conserved first and last residue. The D gene is left open where the match is weak. Clone size is given for some rows only: seen once, a few or many times, or a class if the clone is expanded.

CASSDRTGLYGNTIYF	TGTGCCAGCAGTGATCGGACAGGGCTTTATGGAAACACCATATATTTT	-	TRBD1	TRBV28	TRBJ1-3
CASSQSEGRNFEKLFF	TGCGCCAGCAGCCAGAGTGAGGGGCGTAACTTTGAAAAACTGTTTTTT	-	-	TRBV4-1	TRBJ1-4
CASRGDRAGYTF	TGTGCCAGCAGAGGGGACAGGGCTGGCTACACCTTC	once	TRBD1	TRBV2	TRBJ1-2
CASSPRQMNTEAFF	TGCGCCAGCAGCCCCAGACAGATGAACACTGAAGCTTTCTTT	-	-	TRBV5-1	TRBJ1-1
CASSESDIRSNSPLHF	TGTGCCAGCAGTGAATCGGACATACGGAGTAATTCACCCCTCCACTTT	-	-	TRBV2	TRBJ1-6
CASSLVAGALNEQFF	TGCGCCAGCAGCTTGGTCGCGGGGGCTTTGAATGAGCAGTTCTTC	once	-	TRBV5-1	TRBJ2-1
CASRRTGQTYNEQFF	TGTGCCAGCAGACGGACAGGCCAAACCTACAATGAGCAGTTCTTC	-	TRBD1	TRBV6-5	TRBJ2-1
CASSPRPNTEAFF	TGTGCCAGCAGTCCTCGACCAAACACTGAAGCTTTCTTT	-	-	TRBV6-5	TRBJ1-1
CASSKDRGHEQYF	TGTGCCAGTAGTAAGGACAGGGGACACGAGCAGTACTTC	-	TRBD1	TRBV19	TRBJ2-7
CASVQGEVNTEAFF	TGTGCCAGTGTACAGGGGGAAGTGAACACTGAAGCTTTCTTT	-	TRBD1	TRBV7-8	TRBJ1-1
CASSESLWDGYTF	TGTGCCAGCAGTGAATCCCTGTGGGATGGCTACACCTTC	-	-	TRBV25-1	TRBJ1-2
CASSVQGALTYEQYF	TGTGCCAGTAGTGTACAGGGGGCGCTCACCTACGAGCAGTACTTC	-	TRBD1	TRBV19	TRBJ2-7
CASSYTTGELFF	TGTGCCAGCAGTTACACGACCGGGGAGCTGTTTTTT	-	-	TRBV6-2/TRBV6-3	TRBJ2-2
CASSLGGTSQYEQYF	TGTGCCAGCAGCTTAGGTGGGACTAGCCAGTACGAGCAGTACTTC	-	TRBD2	TRBV11-3	TRBJ2-7
CARSLERLSFNYGYTF	TGTGCCAGAAGCTTGGAGCGTTTAAGTTTTAACTATGGCTACACCTTC	-	-	TRBV5-3	TRBJ1-2
CASSQRRNEKLFF	TGTGCCAGCAGCCAAAGACGTAATGAAAAACTGTTTTTT	-	-	TRBV3-1/TRBV3-2	TRBJ1-4
CASSPTGDNTEAFF	TGTGCCAGCAGCCCTACAGGGGACAACACTGAAGCTTTCTTT	-	TRBD1	TRBV7-3	TRBJ1-1
CASSSGLAGEDRTPYEQYF	TGTGCCAGCAGCTCTGGACTAGCGGGAGAGGATAGGACTCCGTACGAGCAGTACTTC	once	TRBD2	TRBV7-8	TRBJ2-7
CASGRGEGSPLHF	TGTGCCAGCGGGCGGGGGGAAGGGTCACCCCTCCACTTT	-	-	TRBV7-3	TRBJ1-6
CASSEALTSARTDTQYF	TGTGCCAGCAGTGAAGCCCTGACTAGCGCTCGCACAGATACGCAGTATTTT	-	TRBD2	TRBV6-1	TRBJ2-3
CASGQGYYGYTF	TGTGCCAGCGGACAGGGGTACTATGGCTACACCTTC	-	TRBD1	TRBV9	TRBJ1-2
CASSQEQGVGYGYTF	TGTGCCAGCAGCCAAGAGCAGGGGGTTGGCTATGGCTACACCTTC	-	TRBD1	TRBV14	TRBJ1-2
CASTERRTGSSLYGYTF	TGTGCCAGCACCGAAAGACGGACAGGTTCTTCTCTCTATGGCTACACCTTC	-	TRBD1	TRBV27	TRBJ1-2
CASSLGSGENTEAFF	TGTGCCAGCAGCTTAGGATCGGGGGAGAACACTGAAGCTTTCTTT	once	-	TRBV11-3	TRBJ1-1
CASSLFRARNTEAFF	TGTGCCAGCAGCTTATTTAGGGCTCGGAACACTGAAGCTTTCTTT	-	-	TRBV7-9	TRBJ1-1
CASSQVGTSGYNEQFF	TGCGCCAGCAGCCAAGTGGGGACTAGCGGATACAATGAGCAGTTCTTC	-	TRBD2	TRBV4-3	TRBJ2-1
CASSRVKWTSGKVEQFF	TGTGCCAGCTCAAGAGTAAAATGGACTAGCGGGAAGGTTGAGCAGTTCTTC	-	TRBD2	TRBV18	TRBJ2-1
CASSIGGTGNTIYF	TGTGCCAGTAGTATTGGGGGTACCGGAAACACCATATATTTT	-	-	TRBV19	TRBJ1-3
CASRPDRDYGYTF	TGTGCCAGCAGACCCGACAGGGACTATGGCTACACCTTC	-	TRBD1	TRBV6-5	TRBJ1-2
CASSIPTGGNSPLHF	TGTGCCAGTAGTATCCCGACAGGGGGTAATTCACCCCTCCACTTT	-	TRBD1	TRBV19	TRBJ1-6
CASSLTGVGADTQYF	TGTGCCAGCAGTTTAACGGGAGTAGGGGCAGATACGCAGTATTTT	-	-	TRBV28	TRBJ2-3
CASSHGGSTDTQYF	TGTGCCAGCAGCCATGGTGGGAGCACAGATACGCAGTATTTT	-	-	TRBV4-2	TRBJ2-3
CASSPEDTQYF	TGTGCCAGCAGTCCGGAAGATACGCAGTATTTT	-	-	TRBV28	TRBJ2-3
CASSQDGQDTEAFF	TGTGCCAGCAGCCAAGACGGACAGGACACTGAAGCTTTCTTT	-	TRBD1	TRBV3-1/TRBV3-2	TRBJ1-1
CASSSGGATYNEQFF	TGTGCCAGCAGCTCAGGGGGAGCCACCTACAATGAGCAGTTCTTC	-	TRBD1	TRBV5-4	TRBJ2-1
CASNADRDDGYTF	TGTGCCAGTAATGCGGACAGGGACGACGGCTACACCTTC	-	TRBD1	TRBV19	TRBJ1-2
CASSGVGFLSGNTIYF	TGCGCCAGCAGCGGAGTTGGATTTCTCTCTGGAAACACCATATATTTT	few	-	TRBV4-1	TRBJ1-3
CASSEARGTEAFF	TGTGCCAGCAGTGAGGCCAGGGGGACTGAAGCTTTCTTT	-	TRBD1	TRBV6-4	TRBJ1-1
CASSVDGTSTDTQYF	TGTGCCAGCAGCGTAGACGGGACTAGCACAGATACGCAGTATTTT	-	-	TRBV9	TRBJ2-3
CASSIDAGTGGLHQPQHF	TGTGCCAGTAGTATAGACGCCGGGACAGGGGGCCTTCATCAGCCCCAGCATTTT	-	TRBD1	TRBV19	TRBJ1-5
CASSLVVGARNEKLFF	TGTGCCAGCAGCTTAGTCGTCGGGGCCAGGAATGAAAAACTGTTTTTT	-	-	TRBV7-9	TRBJ1-4
CASSVDGRDGYEQYF	TGTGCCAGCAGCGTAGACGGGCGGGATGGCTACGAGCAGTACTTC	-	-	TRBV9	TRBJ2-7
CAPENPQGSYNEQFF	TGTGCCCCCGAAAATCCGCAGGGGTCTTACAATGAGCAGTTCTTC	-	-	TRBV24-1	TRBJ2-1
CASSYSRQGSGELFF	TGTGCCAGCAGTTACAGTAGACAGGGTAGCGGGGAGCTGTTTTTT	-	TRBD1	TRBV6-5	TRBJ2-2
CASSEAGTGGNTIYF	TGTGCCAGCAGTGAAGCAGGGACAGGTGGAAACACCATATATTTT	few	TRBD1	TRBV6-1	TRBJ1-3
CASSSGPSSNQPQHF	TGCGCCAGCAGCTCAGGACCAAGTAGCAATCAGCCCCAGCATTTT	-	-	TRBV5-1	TRBJ1-5